The rows below give T cell receptor beta chains drawn from one sample of a study of blood T cell repertoires in COVID-19. Data came from immunoSEQ multiplex PCR; TCRdb stores just in-frame clones and leaves some out. Of 150,000 to 170,000 clones listed, 65% to 90% are singletons. The sequenced material came from peripheral blood. The source is a woman aged 55-75 years with COVID-19, enrolled during active disease. The CDR3 runs from the conserved cysteine through the conserved F or W. D genes are given only for firm matches. Expanded clones get a size class; other rows say once, few or many, or leave the size out.

J	size	D	V	CDR3	DNA
TRBJ1-2	.	.	TRBV6-5	CASSYRDSTRGYTF	TGTGCCAGCAGTTACCGCGACTCCACCCGGGGCTACACCTTC
TRBJ2-3	.	.	TRBV4-1	CASSQGRTGTQYF	TGCGCCAGCAGCCAAGGGAGGACCGGTACGCAGTATTTT
TRBJ1-5	.	TRBD1	TRBV18	CASSLGQGTQPQHF	TGTGCCAGCTCACTCGGACAGGGGACCCAGCCCCAGCATTTT
TRBJ1-4	.	.	TRBV6-5	CASSDSGTGIEKLFF	TGTGCCAGCAGTGACTCCGGGACTGGTATAGAAAAACTGTTTTTT
TRBJ1-1	.	.	TRBV10-2	CASSDPGLPMNTEAFF	TGCGCCAGCAGTGATCCAGGACTGCCAATGAACACTGAAGCTTTCTTT
TRBJ1-3	.	.	TRBV3-1/TRBV3-2	CASSQRVSGNTIYF	TGTGCCAGCAGCCAACGGGTCTCTGGAAACACCATATATTTT
TRBJ1-5	.	.	TRBV19	CASTPRLNQPQHF	TGTGCCAGTACCCCGAGGCTCAATCAGCCCCAGCATTTT
TRBJ1-5	.	TRBD1	TRBV9	CASSVTGGGGPQHF	TGTGCCAGCAGCGTGACAGGGGGCGGCGGGCCCCAGCATTTT
TRBJ1-5	.	.	TRBV6-1	CASSDLPRVQPQHF	TGTGCCAGCAGTGATCTTCCCCGCGTTCAGCCCCAGCATTTT
TRBJ1-2	.	.	TRBV27	CASSYGQHYGYTF	TGTGCCAGCAGTTATGGCCAACACTATGGCTACACCTTC
TRBJ1-2	.	.	TRBV19	CASSNRDNYGYTF	TGTGCCAGTAGTAACAGGGATAACTATGGCTACACCTTC
TRBJ2-2	.	.	TRBV11-2	CASTQLRVGLNTGELFF	TGTGCCTCGACACAGCTTAGAGTAGGACTGAACACCGGGGAGCTGTTTTTT
TRBJ1-2	once	.	TRBV7-3	CASSLSGSYGYTF	TGTGCCAGCAGCTTAAGTGGCAGCTATGGCTACACCTTC